These T cell receptor beta chains were read from a single sample in a study of T cells after yellow fever vaccination. TCRdb ran MiXCR on the 5' RACE reads and lists one entry per CDR3 protein. Here the sample spans 100,000 to 150,000 distinct CDR3 sequences, under 8.5% being singletons. The sequenced sample was CD4+ T cells sorted from PBMCs, obtained 10 days after the first yellow fever vaccination. The receptors derive from a man aged 18 to 30 who received the YFV17D yellow fever vaccine. Each CDR3 is given with its conserved first and last residue. Each record gives: clone size, V gene, J gene, D gene, CDR3 DNA, CDR3 protein. The D gene is left open where the match is weak. For some rows the clone size is stated as once, few or many, or as a class when expanded; others skip it.

size: many; V: TRBV5-1; J: TRBJ2-3; D: .; DNA: TGCGCCAGCAGCTCGCCCTATACGGATACGCAGTATTTT; CDR3: CASSSPYTDTQYF
size: many; V: TRBV6-5; J: TRBJ2-7; D: TRBD1; DNA: TGTGCCAGCAGTACCGGGACAGGGGAGGGCGAGCAGTACTTC; CDR3: CASSTGTGEGEQYF
size: .; V: TRBV28; J: TRBJ1-4; D: .; DNA: TGTGCCAGCAGGGGGCGGCTTCTGGAAAAACTGTTTTTT; CDR3: CASRGRLLEKLFF
size: many; V: TRBV18; J: TRBJ2-7; D: TRBD2; DNA: TGTGCCAGCTCACCACTAACGGGACTAGCCCACGAGCAGTACTTC; CDR3: CASSPLTGLAHEQYF
size: few; V: TRBV12-3/TRBV12-4; J: TRBJ1-2; D: TRBD1; DNA: TGTGCCAGCAGTCCATCTCAGGGGGTTGGCTACACCTTC; CDR3: CASSPSQGVGYTF
size: many; V: TRBV5-1; J: TRBJ1-1; D: TRBD1; DNA: TGCGCCAGCAGCTCTTACCGGACAGGGAGGAGTGAAGCTTTCTTT; CDR3: CASSSYRTGRSEAFF
size: many; V: TRBV5-4; J: TRBJ2-2; D: .; DNA: TGTGCCAGCAGCTTGGATCCAGGGGCGAACACCGGGGAGCTGTTTTTT; CDR3: CASSLDPGANTGELFF
size: many; V: TRBV27; J: TRBJ2-5; D: .; DNA: TGTGCCAGCACCCCTTCTCCGGGGAATATACAGGAGACCCAGTACTTC; CDR3: CASTPSPGNIQETQYF
size: many; V: TRBV2; J: TRBJ1-1; D: .; DNA: TGTGCCAGCAGTGAGTTGGGGGACACTGAAGCTTTCTTT; CDR3: CASSELGDTEAFF
size: many; V: TRBV5-1; J: TRBJ2-3; D: TRBD2; DNA: TGCGCCAGCAGCCTGGCGGGGGGAACCCCCACAGATACGCAGTATTTT; CDR3: CASSLAGGTPTDTQYF
size: many; V: TRBV4-2; J: TRBJ1-4; D: .; DNA: TGTGCCAGCAGCCAAGGGTCCGGGGGGAGAGAAAAACTGTTTTTT; CDR3: CASSQGSGGREKLFF
size: few; V: TRBV5-1; J: TRBJ1-1; D: TRBD1; DNA: TGCGCCAGCAGCTTGGGCCCGACAGGGGCCGAGACTGAAGCTTTCTTT; CDR3: CASSLGPTGAETEAFF
size: many; V: TRBV28; J: TRBJ1-2; D: .; DNA: TGTGCCAGCCGACCAGCTGGTGTGTCTAGCTACACCTTC; CDR3: CASRPAGVSSYTF
size: .; V: TRBV12-3/TRBV12-4; J: TRBJ2-6; D: .; DNA: TGTGCCAGCAGCCTCATACAGGGCTCTGGGGCCAACGTCCTGACTTTC; CDR3: CASSLIQGSGANVLTF
size: many; V: TRBV20-1; J: TRBJ2-5; D: TRBD2; DNA: TGCAGTGCTAGAGATCCAAATAGCGGGGGAGAGACCCAGTACTTC; CDR3: CSARDPNSGGETQYF
size: many; V: TRBV7-2; J: TRBJ1-6; D: .; DNA: TGTGCCAGCAGCTCCTATAATTCACCCCTCCACTTT; CDR3: CASSSYNSPLHF
size: many; V: TRBV18; J: TRBJ2-3; D: TRBD2; DNA: TGTGCCAGCTCACCGGGACTAGCGGGGGGGCCTAGCACAGATACGCAGTATTTT; CDR3: CASSPGLAGGPSTDTQYF
size: many; V: TRBV5-6; J: TRBJ2-5; D: .; DNA: TGTGCCAGCCAGGTCTCGCCGGGGGCCCTAAGAGAATCCCAGTACTTC; CDR3: CASQVSPGALRESQYF
size: many; V: TRBV20-1; J: TRBJ2-2; D: TRBD1; DNA: TGCAGTGCTAGTCACAGGGGCACCGGGGAGCTGTTTTTT; CDR3: CSASHRGTGELFF
size: many; V: TRBV5-1; J: TRBJ2-3; D: TRBD2; DNA: TGCGCCAGCAGCTTGGTAGCGGGGGGAGATACGCAGTATTTT; CDR3: CASSLVAGGDTQYF
size: many; V: TRBV9; J: TRBJ2-5; D: .; DNA: TGTGCCAGCAGCGTAGCACAGGGAGGGGAGACCCAGTACTTC; CDR3: CASSVAQGGETQYF
size: .; V: TRBV20-1; J: TRBJ2-5; D: .; DNA: TGCAGTGCCATTTCGAGCCACTCGAGGGCCCAGTACTTC; CDR3: CSAISSHSRAQYF
size: few; V: TRBV19; J: TRBJ1-2; D: .; DNA: TGTGCCAGTAGTATGGAGGGGTCCCTTAACTATGGCTACACCTTC; CDR3: CASSMEGSLNYGYTF
size: many; V: TRBV7-2; J: TRBJ2-1; D: .; DNA: TGTGCCTACAGGGTATACAATGAGCAGTTCTTC; CDR3: CAYRVYNEQFF
size: .; V: TRBV4-3; J: TRBJ2-5; D: .; DNA: TGCGCCAGCAGCCAAGATCGAGTCGGGGGGCCAGAGACCCAGTACTTC; CDR3: CASSQDRVGGPETQYF
size: many; V: TRBV5-1; J: TRBJ2-2; D: .; DNA: TGCGCCAGCAGCCCCGCGACAGGGAACACCGGGGAGCTGTTTTTT; CDR3: CASSPATGNTGELFF